These T cell receptor beta chains were read from a single sample in a study of beta chain features in type 1 diabetes. The data were produced by immunoSEQ multiplex PCR, yet TCRdb's version contains in-frame clones alone and is incomplete. Of a few hundred thousand clones in the sample, roughly 12% are singletons; the top ten hold approximately 0.015%. The specimen sequenced was naive CD4+ T cells from blood. The receptors come from a man aged 18 to 35 in good health. The CDR3 runs from the conserved cysteine through the conserved F or W. The D gene is left open where the match is weak. Some rows mark clone size as missing; the rest say once, few, many or name a class of expanded clone.

clone size,J gene,V gene,D gene,CDR3 protein,CDR3 DNA
.,TRBJ2-5,TRBV7-2,TRBD1,CASSLVSTGDGQETQYF,TGTGCCAGCAGCTTAGTTTCCACAGGGGATGGGCAAGAGACCCAGTACTTC
few,TRBJ1-1,TRBV5-6,.,CASSLFFLPEAFF,TGTGCCAGCAGCCTCTTCTTTCTTCCTGAAGCTTTCTTT
.,TRBJ1-4,TRBV7-9,.,CASNPVRAFNEKLFF,TGTGCCAGCAACCCGGTGCGGGCCTTTAATGAAAAACTGTTTTTT
.,TRBJ2-7,TRBV5-5,.,CASSLVGGSAYEQYF,TGTGCCAGCAGCTTGGTAGGGGGTTCCGCCTACGAGCAGTACTTC
.,TRBJ1-2,TRBV7-2,TRBD1,CASSVRTGDSYGYTF,TGTGCCAGCAGCGTTAGAACAGGGGATAGCTATGGCTACACCTTC
few,TRBJ2-7,TRBV7-2,TRBD1,CASSFRTGGSFF,TGTGCCAGCAGCTTTAGGACAGGGGGATCATTCTTC
.,TRBJ1-2,TRBV30,TRBD1,CAWTLGQYGYTF,TGTGCCTGGACCCTGGGACAGTATGGCTACACCTTC
.,TRBJ2-7,TRBV18,.,CASSPPGGAYEQYF,TGTGCCAGCTCACCACCGGGCGGGGCCTACGAGCAGTACTTC
few,TRBJ1-5,TRBV19,.,CASSGRGNQPQHF,TGTGCCAGTAGCGGCAGGGGAAACCAGCCCCAGCATTTT
.,TRBJ1-1,TRBV7-9,.,CASSLANLNTEAFF,TGTGCCAGCAGCTTAGCCAACTTGAACACTGAAGCTTTCTTT
few,TRBJ2-5,TRBV5-4,TRBD2,CASSRGGLAGGETQYF,TGTGCCAGCAGCCGGGGGGGGCTAGCGGGGGGTGAGACCCAGTACTTC
.,TRBJ2-2,TRBV11-3,.,CASSLGGTNTGELFF,TGTGCCAGCAGCTTAGGAGGAACGAACACCGGGGAGCTGTTTTTT
.,TRBJ1-1,TRBV28,TRBD1,CASSESGQGPEAFF,TGTGCCAGCAGCGAATCGGGACAGGGGCCTGAAGCTTTCTTT
.,TRBJ1-5,TRBV28,.,CASSLQGSPQHF,TGTGCCAGCAGCCTCCAGGGATCGCCCCAGCATTTT
few,TRBJ1-2,TRBV7-3,.,CASSLDRDYGYTF,TGTGCCAGCAGCCTTGACAGAGACTATGGCTACACCTTC
.,TRBJ2-7,TRBV7-8,TRBD1,CASSLLGQGVYEQYF,TGTGCCAGCAGCCTCCTCGGACAGGGGGTCTACGAGCAGTACTTC
.,TRBJ2-5,TRBV4-2,.,CASSQVASAGSMTQYF,TGTGCCAGCAGCCAAGTCGCATCGGCGGGATCGATGACCCAGTACTTC
few,TRBJ2-1,TRBV7-7,TRBD2,CASRMWTSDNEQFF,TGTGCTAGCAGGATGTGGACTAGCGACAATGAGCAGTTCTTC
few,TRBJ2-1,TRBV28,.,CASRLRPPYSSYNEQFF,TGTGCCAGCAGGTTAAGACCCCCCTACAGCTCCTACAATGAGCAGTTCTTC
few,TRBJ1-6,TRBV4-3,.,CASSQEPIGGRSPLHF,TGCGCCAGCAGCCAAGAGCCCATAGGAGGGAGGTCACCCCTCCACTTT
.,TRBJ2-7,TRBV28,.,CASSLGGVEQYF,TGTGCCAGCAGTTTAGGAGGGGTCGAGCAGTACTTC
.,TRBJ2-7,TRBV5-1,TRBD1,CASSLRASGGYEQYF,TGCGCCAGCAGCTTGAGGGCTTCAGGGGGTTACGAGCAGTACTTC
.,TRBJ2-1,TRBV29-1,.,CSVEKWGRGASYNEQFF,TGCAGCGTTGAAAAATGGGGCAGGGGCGCCTCCTACAATGAGCAGTTCTTC
few,TRBJ2-5,TRBV9,.,CASSRRLGQETQYF,TGTGCCAGCAGCCGCCGGCTAGGTCAAGAGACCCAGTACTTC
.,TRBJ2-5,TRBV27,TRBD2,CASSRTSGSETQYF,TGTGCCAGCAGTAGGACTAGCGGGAGTGAGACCCAGTACTTC
.,TRBJ2-7,TRBV6-5,TRBD1,CASSPATGKPYEQYF,TGTGCCAGCAGTCCCGCGACAGGGAAGCCCTACGAGCAGTACTTC
few,TRBJ2-1,TRBV14,.,CASSQRRNSYNEQFF,TGTGCCAGCAGCCAACGCAGGAACTCCTACAATGAGCAGTTCTTC
.,TRBJ2-1,TRBV28,.,CASSLIGTPDAFF,TGTGCCAGCAGTTTAATCGGGACACCTGATGCGTTCTTC
few,TRBJ2-5,TRBV28,.,CASSHGGIQETQYF,TGTGCCAGCAGCCATGGGGGGATCCAAGAGACCCAGTACTTC
.,TRBJ1-5,TRBV18,.,CASSSQEDQPQHF,TGTGCCAGCTCATCACAGGAGGATCAGCCCCAGCATTTT
few,TRBJ1-1,TRBV5-1,.,CASSLGPTGTEAFF,TGCGCCAGCAGCTTGGGGCCAACGGGCACTGAAGCTTTCTTT
.,TRBJ2-1,TRBV7-3,TRBD2,CASSTGLARPQFF,TGTGCCAGCAGCACCGGACTAGCCCGACCACAGTTCTTC
.,TRBJ1-5,TRBV4-3,TRBD1,CASSQNPGDRVGQPQHF,TGCGCCAGCAGCCAAAATCCCGGGGACAGGGTTGGTCAGCCCCAGCATTTT
few,TRBJ2-2,TRBV5-4,TRBD2,CASSVGRGANTGELFF,TGTGCCAGCAGCGTTGGGCGGGGGGCGAACACCGGGGAGCTGTTTTTT
.,TRBJ1-4,TRBV27,.,CASTYYWGQGEKLFF,TGTGCCAGCACCTATTATTGGGGACAAGGTGAAAAACTGTTTTTT
few,TRBJ2-2,TRBV4-2,.,CASSRGGNTGELFF,TGTGCCAGCAGCCGAGGAGGGAACACCGGGGAGCTGTTTTTT
.,TRBJ1-1,TRBV7-9,TRBD1,CASSSYRGKTEAFF,TGTGCCAGCAGCTCTTACAGGGGGAAGACTGAAGCTTTCTTT
.,TRBJ2-5,TRBV12-5,.,CASGYGRRDETQYF,TGTGCTAGTGGTTACGGACGCCGGGATGAGACCCAGTACTTC
.,TRBJ2-3,TRBV5-1,.,CASSSTSFSDTQYF,TGCGCCAGCAGCAGTACTAGCTTCTCCGATACGCAGTATTTT
few,TRBJ2-5,TRBV30,.,CAWSSAAQETQYF,TGTGCCTGGAGTTCGGCGGCCCAAGAGACCCAGTACTTC
.,TRBJ2-1,TRBV5-4,TRBD2,CASSRTSGSYNEQFF,TGTGCCAGCAGCCGGACTAGCGGGAGTTACAATGAGCAGTTCTTC
.,TRBJ2-1,TRBV15,.,CATRPQGPSYNEQFF,TGTGCCACCAGGCCTCAGGGGCCTTCCTACAATGAGCAGTTCTTC
.,TRBJ2-5,TRBV28,.,CASSWTIQETQYF,TGTGCCAGCAGCTGGACTATACAAGAGACCCAGTACTTC
.,TRBJ1-1,TRBV29-1,.,CSVTPRTENTEAFF,TGCAGCGTCACTCCCCGGACAGAGAACACTGAAGCTTTCTTT
.,TRBJ1-1,TRBV28,TRBD1,CASLGQGASMSTEAFF,TGTGCCAGCCTTGGACAGGGGGCTAGTATGAGCACTGAAGCTTTCTTT
.,TRBJ2-1,TRBV9,TRBD2,CASSVAGGNEQFF,TGTGCCAGCAGCGTAGCGGGGGGAAATGAGCAGTTCTTC
.,TRBJ2-1,TRBV7-3,TRBD1,CASSSSTGASYNEQFF,TGTGCCAGCAGCTCATCGACAGGGGCCTCCTACAATGAGCAGTTCTTC
few,TRBJ2-7,TRBV6-5,.,CASSSLGIHEQYF,TGTGCCAGCAGCTCGCTCGGGATCCACGAGCAGTACTTC
.,TRBJ1-5,TRBV27,.,CASSLVRLMGGNQPQHF,TGTGCCAGCAGTCTCGTACGACTAATGGGGGGAAATCAGCCCCAGCATTTT
.,TRBJ2-5,TRBV30,.,CAWSGGRETQYF,TGTGCCTGGAGTGGGGGGCGGGAGACCCAGTACTTC
few,TRBJ2-7,TRBV19,TRBD2,CASSSRTSGSYEQYF,TGTGCCAGTAGTAGTAGAACTAGCGGATCCTACGAGCAGTACTTC
few,TRBJ2-7,TRBV4-3,TRBD1,CASSQDGRQGAYEQYF,TGCGCCAGCAGCCAAGATGGTAGGCAGGGGGCCTACGAGCAGTACTTC
.,TRBJ2-4,TRBV4-2,.,CASSQEQGEGNIQYF,TGTGCCAGCAGCCAAGAACAGGGGGAGGGAAACATTCAGTACTTC
.,TRBJ2-7,TRBV28,TRBD1,CASSPGQGPYEQYF,TGTGCCAGCAGCCCGGGACAGGGACCCTACGAGCAGTACTTC
.,TRBJ1-3,TRBV18,.,CASHGGNTIYF,TGTGCCAGTCACGGAGGGAACACCATATATTTT
few,TRBJ2-2,TRBV16,TRBD2,CASSRTSGGTGELFF,TGTGCCAGCAGCCGTACTAGCGGGGGCACCGGGGAGCTGTTTTTT
few,TRBJ2-7,TRBV7-2,TRBD2,CASSTTSGRGYEQYF,TGTGCCAGCAGCACCACTAGCGGGAGGGGCTACGAGCAGTACTTC
.,TRBJ1-3,TRBV5-1,TRBD1,CASSAGGTGILSGNTIYF,TGCGCCAGCAGCGCCGGCGGGACAGGGATACTCTCTGGAAACACCATATATTTT
.,TRBJ2-3,TRBV6-6,TRBD1,CASSLQGGRDTQYF,TGTGCCAGCAGTTTGCAAGGGGGCAGGGATACGCAGTATTTT
.,TRBJ2-3,TRBV28,.,CAIGELTDTQYF,TGTGCCATCGGGGAGTTGACAGATACGCAGTATTTT